A selection of T cell receptor beta chains follows, all from one sample in a study of blood T cell repertoires in COVID-19. TCRdb keeps only in-frame clones here, not all; method: immunoSEQ multiplex PCR. The table has around 150,000 clones, just over 90% seen once. The specimen was peripheral blood. The receptors come from a woman aged 55-70 years with COVID-19, enrolled during active disease. CDR3s include the opening cysteine and the closing phenylalanine or tryptophan. The D gene is left open where the match is weak. A clone size is listed for some rows: how often the clone was seen (once, few, many), or a class if it is expanded.

j_call | v_call | d_call | clone_size | cdr3_nt | cdr3_aa
TRBJ1-5 | TRBV10-3 | - | - | TGTGCCATCAGTGAGTCAGTTGGAGGGTATCAGCCCCAGCATTTT | CAISESVGGYQPQHF
TRBJ2-3 | TRBV3-1/TRBV3-2 | - | - | TGTGCCAGCAGGGGGGACACTTACACAGATACGCAGTATTTT | CASRGDTYTDTQYF
TRBJ2-2 | TRBV19 | - | once | TGTGCCAGTAGGAACAGGGAATACGAGAACACCGGGGAGCTGTTTTTT | CASRNREYENTGELFF
TRBJ1-1 | TRBV19 | TRBD1 | - | TGTGCCAGTAGGGGACAGGGTATCGGCAACGCTGAAGCTTTCTTT | CASRGQGIGNAEAFF
TRBJ1-1 | TRBV5-5 | - | - | TGTGCCAGCAGCTTGATGACAGATCACACTGAAGCTTTCTTT | CASSLMTDHTEAFF
TRBJ1-1 | TRBV5-1 | TRBD1 | - | TGCGCCAGCAGCACAGACAGGGACACTGAAGCTTTCTTT | CASSTDRDTEAFF
TRBJ2-3 | TRBV6-6 | - | - | TGTGCCAGCTCTCCGGGACTCACCCCAGATACGCAGTATTTT | CASSPGLTPDTQYF
TRBJ2-1 | TRBV2 | TRBD2 | - | TGTGCCAGCAGGAAGGGACTAGCATTCGATGAGCAGTTCTTC | CASRKGLAFDEQFF
TRBJ1-4 | TRBV7-2 | TRBD1 | - | TGTGCCAGCAGCTTCGGGACAGGTGGCGAAAAACTGTTTTTT | CASSFGTGGEKLFF
TRBJ1-2 | TRBV4-1 | - | - | TGCGCCAGCAGCCAAGTAGCCCCTCCTAGCGGCTACACCTTC | CASSQVAPPSGYTF
TRBJ1-5 | TRBV4-1 | TRBD1 | - | TGCGCCAGCAGCCAAGGTAGGCAGGACAGGGGTAGCAATCAGCCCCAGCATTTT | CASSQGRQDRGSNQPQHF
TRBJ1-1 | TRBV5-8 | - | - | TGTGCCAGCAGCTCGTGGGGGCAGGGAACTGAAGCTTTCTTT | CASSSWGQGTEAFF
TRBJ1-1 | TRBV6-6 | - | - | TGTGCCAGCAGCCCGGGTGAAGCCTTGAAGAACACTGAAGCTTTCTTT | CASSPGEALKNTEAFF
TRBJ1-1 | TRBV6-5 | - | - | TGTGCCAGCAGTTACTCGATTGCCCAGTCTGAAGCTTTCTTT | CASSYSIAQSEAFF
TRBJ1-2 | TRBV5-1 | - | - | TGCGCCAGCAGCTTGTCCCTAGGGGACTATGGCTACACCTTC | CASSLSLGDYGYTF
TRBJ1-1 | TRBV2 | TRBD1 | once | TGTGCCAGCAGTTCACAGGGGCTCGGGGACACTGAAGCTTTCTTT | CASSSQGLGDTEAFF
TRBJ2-2 | TRBV5-1 | TRBD1 | - | TGCGCCAGCAGCTTGGATCCCTCCGAGGGGGCTAGCACCGGGGAGCTGTTTTTT | CASSLDPSEGASTGELFF
TRBJ1-5 | TRBV7-9 | - | once | TGTGCCAGCAGCGACAGTATTTCAAATCAGCCCCAGCATTTT | CASSDSISNQPQHF
TRBJ1-5 | TRBV30 | TRBD1 | - | TGTGCCTGCCAGGGACAGGGAGGGGTGTTTCTCCAGCCCCAGCATTTT | CACQGQGGVFLQPQHF
TRBJ2-7 | TRBV7-2 | - | - | TGTGCCAGCAGCTTAGTCGCCAGCTACGAGCAGTACTTC | CASSLVASYEQYF
TRBJ2-7 | TRBV4-1 | - | - | TGCGCCAGCAGCCTCGGAGAGTCGGGGAACTCCTACGAGCAGTACTTC | CASSLGESGNSYEQYF
TRBJ1-3 | TRBV4-2 | - | - | TGTGCCAGCAGCCAAGGCCAGACTGGAAACACCATATATTTT | CASSQGQTGNTIYF
TRBJ2-4 | TRBV21-1 | - | once | TGTGCCAGCGCAGCTGGGGTATTGGGACAGCCTTTAGCCAAAAACATTCAGTACTTC | CASAAGVLGQPLAKNIQYF
TRBJ2-1 | TRBV2 | TRBD1 | - | TGTGCCAGCAGTCGCGCGGACAGGGTTTACGGCAATGAGCAGTTCTTC | CASSRADRVYGNEQFF
TRBJ1-2 | TRBV24-1 | - | - | TGTGCCACCAGTGCTGGGGCAGGCCCGAACTATGGCTACACCTTC | CATSAGAGPNYGYTF
TRBJ1-5 | TRBV4-1 | - | - | TGCGCCAGCAGCCAAGAGTTGGCCGACTATAGCAATCAGCCCCAGCATTTT | CASSQELADYSNQPQHF
TRBJ1-2 | TRBV6-6 | - | - | TGTGCCAGCAGTCGCCAGGGGTCCATCCCGTCTGTCTATGGCTACACCTTC | CASSRQGSIPSVYGYTF
TRBJ2-2 | TRBV6-2/TRBV6-3 | - | - | TGTGCCAGCAGTTACTCGATGGGGGGGCAGGGCACCGGGGAGCTGTTTTTT | CASSYSMGGQGTGELFF
TRBJ1-6 | TRBV6-1 | - | - | TGTGCCAGCAGTGAAGCGGTTTGGAGCTCCTATAATTCACCCCTCCACTTT | CASSEAVWSSYNSPLHF
TRBJ1-4 | TRBV15 | - | - | TGTGCCACCAGCAGAGATCAAGGAGGGTACGAAAAACTGTTTTTT | CATSRDQGGYEKLFF
TRBJ1-2 | TRBV12-3/TRBV12-4 | - | - | TGTGCCAGCAGTCCGAGACTGTCCTATGGCTACACCTTC | CASSPRLSYGYTF
TRBJ1-1 | TRBV6-6 | - | - | TGTGCCAGCAGTTACTCGACACGGAACACTGAAGCTTTCTTT | CASSYSTRNTEAFF
TRBJ1-1 | TRBV7-2 | TRBD1 | - | TGTGCCAGCAGGATGACAGGGACTGAAGCTTTCTTT | CASRMTGTEAFF
TRBJ1-3 | TRBV6-5 | - | - | TGTGCCAGCGGGGAGACACGGGGAAACACCATATATTTT | CASGETRGNTIYF
TRBJ1-1 | TRBV4-2 | TRBD1 | - | TGTGCCAGCAGCCCCAATTCCCCCGGACAGGGGCGGAACACTGAAGCTTTCTTT | CASSPNSPGQGRNTEAFF
TRBJ1-5 | TRBV3-1/TRBV3-2 | TRBD1 | - | TGTGCCAGCAGCCAAGATTTGACAGGGAATCAGCCCCAGCATTTT | CASSQDLTGNQPQHF
TRBJ1-6 | TRBV7-8 | TRBD1 | once | TGTGCCAGCAGGCAACAGGGGGCCTATAATTCACCCCTCCACTTT | CASRQQGAYNSPLHF
TRBJ2-6 | TRBV5-6 | - | - | TGTGCCAGCAGCTTGACGTCCCGGAGGCTCTCTGGGGCCAACGTCCTGACTTTC | CASSLTSRRLSGANVLTF
TRBJ1-5 | TRBV9 | - | - | TGTGCCAGCAGCTCCCAAGTGGAGTACGGGCCCCAGCATTTT | CASSSQVEYGPQHF
TRBJ1-5 | TRBV18 | - | - | TGTGCCAGCTCACAGCAGATGGGAGATCAGCCCCAGCATTTT | CASSQQMGDQPQHF
TRBJ2-1 | TRBV4-3 | TRBD2 | - | TGCGCCAGCAGCCAAAGGACTAGCGGGGCACACAATGAGCAGTTCTTC | CASSQRTSGAHNEQFF
TRBJ2-1 | TRBV19 | - | - | TGTGCCAGTAGTCTTCACGGACAGCCCGTCCCCTACAATGAGCAGTTCTTC | CASSLHGQPVPYNEQFF
TRBJ2-6 | TRBV6-2/TRBV6-3 | TRBD1 | - | TGTGCCAGCAGTTGGCCCCCGGGACAGGTATCTGGGGCCAACGTCCTGACTTTC | CASSWPPGQVSGANVLTF
TRBJ2-2 | TRBV10-3 | TRBD1 | once | TGTGCCATCAGTGCCGGGACAGGCACAACGAACACCGGGGAGCTGTTTTTT | CAISAGTGTTNTGELFF
TRBJ1-1 | TRBV5-1 | - | - | TGCGCCAGCAGCTCGGAACAGGGTTGGGCTTTCTTT | CASSSEQGWAFF
TRBJ1-5 | TRBV23-1 | - | - | TGCGCCAGCAGACGGACAGAGAATAGCAATCAGCCCCAGCATTTT | CASRRTENSNQPQHF
TRBJ1-1 | TRBV5-6 | - | - | TGTGCCAGCAGCTTCTTGGGGGGTCGAGACGACACTGAAGCTTTCTTT | CASSFLGGRDDTEAFF
TRBJ1-2 | TRBV27 | TRBD1 | - | TGTGCCAGCAGTTTATCCGGGACAGGGGGGAGGTATGGCTACACCTTC | CASSLSGTGGRYGYTF
TRBJ2-2 | TRBV7-2 | TRBD1 | - | TGTGCCAGCAGCCCCGAGACAGGGGGTGGCACCGGGGAGCTGTTTTTT | CASSPETGGGTGELFF
TRBJ1-1 | TRBV29-1 | - | once | TGCAGCGTTGCCCCGAGACAGGCCCAGCCTGAAGCTTTCTTT | CSVAPRQAQPEAFF